These 20 T cell receptor beta chains originate from one sample sequenced in a study of T cells in Graves' hyperthyroidism and ophthalmopathy (dated by TCRdb to 2018 to 2020). The protocol used for the library was multiplex PCR. For sequencing, an Illumina HiSeq 2000 was employed. The TCR beta CDR3 regions were amplified from the RNA transcripts. For the first round of RT-PCR on the TCR CDR3, the HTBI primer set was used together with the Qiagen OneStep RT-PCR kit. TCRdb handled the public reads itself, with Q25 trimming in fastp and clone calling in MiXCR, and kept productive beta chains. Rows with a matching CDR3 protein are joined into one entry that keeps the most common DNA and genes. For this sample there are over 300,000 distinct CDR3 sequences; approximately 14% appear just once. The top ten clonotypes cover approximately 10% of the sample. Sequencing was done on a sample of blood. These receptors were obtained from a woman aged 55 to 70 with Graves' hyperthyroidism.

The sample holds many counts of this clonotype. The chain couples TRBV2 to TRBJ2-6; D not resolved. Germline CDR1 reads SNHLY; CDR2 reads FYNNEI. CDR3 length equals 13 residues. With 6 bases removed from V and 7 bases from J, the gap between germline ends came to 10 bases. The CDR3 DNA reads TGTGCCAGCAGGCGTCGGATAGCCAACGTCCTGACTTTC. Amino acids: CASRRRIANVLTF.

This clonotype was seen ten or more times. This chain links TRBV27 with TRBJ2-1, with D perhaps TRBD1 (5 bases). CDR1 and CDR2 (germline): MNHEY, SMNVEV (reference sequence). V shed 5 bases and J shed 7 bases, with 21 bases lying between them. The CDR3 extends over 16 amino acids. The CDR3 coding sequence is TGTGCCAGCAGTCGACCCCGTGGGCAGGGTGGGAATGAGCAGTTCTTC. Protein: CASSRPRGQGGNEQFF.

This clonotype was seen a handful of times. The V call is TRBV18, the J call TRBJ2-7; perhaps TRBD2 as D (6 bases). Trimming removed 1 base from V and 2 bases from J, with 15 bases in between. Germline loops: CDR1 KGHSH, CDR2 LQKENI. The CDR3 totals 16 residues. The CDR3 coding sequence is TGTGCCAGCTCACCACAAGCGGGCTCTACTGCCTACGAGCAGTACTTC. It codes for CASSPQAGSTAYEQYF. Looking up the rest from reference TRBV18 and TRBJ2-7 gives the full variable domain: NAGVMQNPRHLVRRRGQEARLRCSPMKGHSHVYWYRQLPEEGLKFMVYLQKENIIDESGMPKERFSAEFPKEGPSILRIQQVVRGDSAAYFCASSPQAGSTAYEQYFGPGTRLTVT.

This clonotype was counted at least ten times. This chain uses TRBV6-6 with TRBJ2-1, with 11 nucleotides matching TRBD2. Losses at the gene ends were 2 bases for V and 2 bases for J; bases not matched to a gene: 5. Germline lookup yields CDR1 MNHNY and CDR2 SVGAGI (reference sequence). The CDR3 loop spans 17 amino acids. The CDR3, as DNA: TGTGCCAGCAGTTACCCGAAGACTAGCGGGGCCTACAATGAGCAGTTCTTC. Translation: CASSYPKTSGAYNEQFF.

This clonotype has only a few counts. Since a much larger clone is just one base distant, this may be a read error. J is TRBJ1-1 and V is TRBV18; tentatively, D is TRBD1 (5 bases). Germline V lookup: CDR1 KGHSH, CDR2 LQKENI. The length of the CDR3 is 14 residues. The CDR3 DNA reads TGTGCCGGCTCACCGAGACAGCCGAACACTGAAGCTTTCTTT. Protein product: CAGSPRQPNTEAFF.

The sample holds many counts of this clonotype. The CDR3 reads CASSGLAAQETQYF. The CDR3 DNA follows: TGTGCCAGCAGTGGACTAGCGGCCCAAGAGACCCAGTACTTC. The J gene is TRBJ2-5, the V gene TRBV2; 9 bases fit TRBD2. This CDR3 region has 14 residues. Germline values: CDR1 SNHLY, CDR2 FYNNEI. The V segment lost 4 bases and the J segment 1 base; nucleotides outside the gene matches: 1. The variable domain in full, with the rest retrieved from reference TRBV2 and TRBJ2-5, is EPEVTQTPSHQVTQMGQEVILRCVPISNHLYFYWYRQILGQKVEFLVSFYNNEISEKSEIFDDQFSVERPDGSNFTLKIRSTKLEDSAMYFCASSGLAAQETQYFGPGTRLLVL.

This clonotype was recorded many times. The chain carries TRBV20-1 and TRBJ2-1; 12 nucleotides agree with TRBD2. Germline CDR1 DFQATT, CDR2 SNEGSKA (reference sequence). Trimming took 6 bases from V and 11 from J; bases not matched to a gene: 8. The CDR3 is 13 amino acids. The CDR3 DNA reads TGCAGTGCCATTACGACTAGCGGGAGTCAGCAGTTCTTC. It codes for CSAITTSGSQQFF.

A word on this clonotype: This may come from a read error, since a much larger clone is one base off. This chain joins TRBV3-1 and TRBJ1-5; D may be TRBD1 (5 bases). The germline gives CDR1 LGHDT, CDR2 YNNKEL (reference sequence). V gave up 2 bases and J gave up 5 bases, with 10 bases separating them. The CDR3 length is 14 residues. The CDR3 region is CASSQRGVDQPQHF. The CDR3 bases are TGTGCCAGCAGCCAAAGGGGTGTCGATCAGCCCCAGCATTTT.

This clonotype came up many times. The rearrangement joins TRBV12-3 or TRBV12-4 to TRBJ2-5; D is unclear. V was trimmed by 5 bases and J by 7 bases, leaving 8 bases between them. This CDR3 is 11 amino acids long. Here the CDR3 reads CASSVLGTQYF. The CDR3, as DNA: TGTGCCAGCAGTGTCCTCGGGACCCAGTACTTC.

This clonotype was observed many times. V is TRBV18 and J is TRBJ2-5; 9 bases fit TRBD1. V shed 4 bases and J 3 bases; nucleotides not matched to a gene: 3. There are 14 residues in the CDR3. Germline-derived CDR1 and CDR2 are KGHSH and LQKENI. The CDR3 spells CASSLGTGKETQYF. CDR3 bases: TGTGCCAGCTCACTCGGGACAGGGAAAGAGACCCAGTACTTC.

This clonotype was seen at least ten times. The chain links TRBV18 to TRBJ1-5, with 7 positions matching TRBD1. CDR1 is KGHSH and CDR2 is LQKENI in the germline V gene. This CDR3 is 15 amino acids long. The ends lost 5 bases at V and 5 bases at J; junction bases unmatched: 9. The CDR3 coding sequence is TGTGCCAGCTCAACCAGGGACAGCGCTCATCAGCCCCAGCATTTT. Translating gives CASSTRDSAHQPQHF. Full variable domain (rest looked up from reference TRBV18 and TRBJ1-5): NAGVMQNPRHLVRRRGQEARLRCSPMKGHSHVYWYRQLPEEGLKFMVYLQKENIIDESGMPKERFSAEFPKEGPSILRIQQVVRGDSAAYFCASSTRDSAHQPQHFGDGTRLSIL.

This clonotype was recorded a few times. The chain employs TRBV14 and TRBJ1-1; unclear D gene. V shed 5 bases and J shed 9 bases, with 13 bases lying between them. The CDR3 covers 12 residues. Germline V gene lookup returns CDR1 SGHDN and CDR2 FVKESK. CDR3 residues: CASSSSGIQAFF. The CDR3 DNA is TGTGCCAGCAGCTCATCGGGTATACAAGCTTTCTTT. Full variable domain (remainder filled in from reference TRBV14 and TRBJ1-1): EAGVTQFPSHSVIEKGQTVTLRCDPISGHDNLYWYRRVMGKEIKFLLHFVKESKQDESGMPNNRFLAERTGGTYSTLKVQPAELEDSGVYFCASSSSGIQAFFGQGTRLTVV.

This clonotype was seen repeatedly, ten times or more. This chain's CDR3 is CASSGLDGVLTDTQYF. The CDR3, as DNA: TGTGCCAGCTCGGGACTAGATGGGGTCCTCACAGATACGCAGTATTTT. The chain employs TRBV6-2 or TRBV6-3 and TRBJ2-3; 8 nucleotides match TRBD2. V trimming: 8 bases; J trimming: 2 bases; junction bases outside the gene matches: 12. The CDR3 has 16 residues. The germline V gene encodes CDR1 MNHEY and CDR2 SVGEGT.

The chain employs TRBV18 and TRBJ2-7; TRBD2 might be the D (5 bases). The ends were cut back, 3 bases at V and 3 bases at J, with 24 bases in the middle. The CDR3 consists of 18 residues. CDR1 is KGHSH, CDR2 LQKENI, per germline. CDR3 DNA: TGTGCCAGCTCACCTGATCCCCGGACTGTCCACGACCACTACGAGCAGTACTTC. This encodes CASSPDPRTVHDHYEQYF.

The sample holds many counts of this clonotype. The rearrangement joins TRBV27 to TRBJ1-2; 9 positions match TRBD1. The CDR3 covers 15 residues. Trimming cost V 6 bases and J 6 bases; bases outside gene matches: 11. Germline V gene data show CDR1 as MNHEY and CDR2 as SMNVEV (reference sequence). The CDR3 DNA sequence: TGTGCCAGCAGCACCCTGGGGGACAGGGAGGATGGCTACACCTTC. Residues: CASSTLGDREDGYTF.

CDR3 loop: CSARVARAYVDSPLHF. DNA for the CDR3: TGCAGTGCTAGAGTTGCCAGGGCTTACGTGGATTCACCCCTCCACTTT. The chain is built from TRBV20-1 and TRBJ1-6, with D possibly TRBD1 on 5 matching bases. With 1 base removed from V and 8 bases from J, the gap between germline ends came to 18 bases. The germline gives CDR1 DFQATT, CDR2 SNEGSKA (reference sequence). This CDR3 spans 16 amino acids.

The V call is TRBV29-1, the J call TRBJ2-2, with TRBD1 matching 11 bases. Germline V gene data show CDR1 as SQVTM and CDR2 as ANQGSEA. Losses at the gene ends were 6 bases for V and 7 bases for J; bases not matched to a gene: 16. There are 17 residues in the CDR3. CDR3 in DNA: TGCAGCGTGAGGGGGATCCCGGGACAGGGGGTGGTCGGGGAGCTGTTTTTT. Translated: CSVRGIPGQGVVGELFF.

The chain uses TRBV6-2 or TRBV6-3 and TRBJ2-3; 7 bases fit TRBD1. The germline gives CDR1 MNHEY, CDR2 SVGEGT. V lost 4 bases to trimming and J lost 4 bases; unmatched junction nucleotides: 5. There are 14 residues in the CDR3. The CDR3 DNA sequence: TGTGCCAGCAGTTCACGACAGGGCGCAGATACGCAGTATTTT. Protein: CASSSRQGADTQYF.

The chain joins TRBV20-1 to TRBJ2-7; 15 bases map to TRBD2. CDR3 length: 16 amino acids. The junction had 10 bases not matched to a gene; V was cut back by 5 bases and J by 5 bases. Germline CDR1 is DFQATT and CDR2 is SNEGSKA (reference sequence). The CDR3 sequence: CSAAGLAGGFRHEQYF. CDR3 DNA: TGCAGTGCTGCGGGACTAGCGGGAGGTTTTCGGCACGAGCAGTACTTC.

This clonotype was seen once. The chain carries TRBV30 and TRBJ2-7; D gene unclear. The CDR3 extends over 13 amino acids. Germline V gene data show CDR1 as GTSNPN and CDR2 as SVGIG (reference sequence). The V gene lost 0 bases and the J gene lost 3 bases, with 9 bases spanning the gap. CDR3 amino acids: CAWSVNSRYEQYF. CDR3 bases: TGTGCCTGGAGTGTTAACAGCCGCTACGAGCAGTACTTC.